This T cell receptor beta chain was documented in a study of blood T cell repertoires in COVID-19. About the research overall: From the United States, Italy and Spain came samples of acute and convalescent COVID-19. PBMCs, B-cell-depleted T cells, or T cells provided the cDNA or gDNA that made up the material.

The germline V gene has CDR1 SGHKS and CDR2 YYEKEE (reference sequence). There are 14 residues in the CDR3. V lost 0 bases, J lost 6 bases, and 5 bases stayed unmatched. Original processing notes: Using reference gene primer amplification, nucleated cell counts were estimated. Here immunoSEQ multiplex PCR was the method, and the copy in TCRdb shows in-frame clones only, minus some. V and J calls and clone size are copied from that table; D and trimming were computed from the DNA. The table has 250,000 to 400,000 clones, roughly 90% seen once. A Seattle source enrolled patients during active infection and followed them longitudinally.

The sequence was collected from a woman aged 25 to 45 with COVID-19, enrolled during active disease. Input material: peripheral blood. The chain carries TRBV5-5 and TRBJ1-1, with 7 bases lining up with TRBD1. This CDR3 reads CASSLASGTAEAFF. The CDR3 nucleotides read TGTGCCAGCAGCTTGGCGTCGGGGACAGCTGAAGCTTTCTTT.